The T cell receptor beta chain under discussion was sequenced for a study of CD8 T cells in Susac syndrome. This clonotype was detected only once. CD8+ and CD4+ blood T cells underwent TCR beta sequencing. In the multiple sclerosis control group, patients were treatment-naive and had stable or active relapsing-remitting disease. Negative isolation yielded CD4+ and CD8+ T cells, and FACS enriched TEMRA cells. This CDR3 has 11 residues. Trimming stripped 6 bases from V and 8 bases from J, with 8 bases between. The germline V gene encodes CDR1 SNHLY and CDR2 FYNNEI. The RNA, 0.5 to 1 ug, was put through reverse transcription using random hexamers. Amplification of TCR beta CDR3 across 54 Vbeta and 13 Jbeta was performed with immunoSEQ multiplex PCR. TCRdb redid the calling of the immunoSEQ multiplex PCR reads with MiXCR, one entry per CDR3 protein. In the table there are roughly 200,000 distinct CDR3 sequences, approximately 96% of which are singletons.

The specimen sequenced was CD8+ T cells from PBMCs. J is TRBJ2-1 and V is TRBV2; the D is unclear. The sequence was obtained from a human donor with multiple sclerosis. In DNA form, the CDR3 reads TGTGCCAGCAGGGCGACCTATGAGCAGTTCTTC. Residues: CASRATYEQFF. Full variable domain (rest looked up from reference TRBV2 and TRBJ2-1): EPEVTQTPSHQVTQMGQEVILRCVPISNHLYFYWYRQILGQKVEFLVSFYNNEISEKSEIFDDQFSVERPDGSNFTLKIRSTKLEDSAMYFCASRATYEQFFGPGTRLTVL.